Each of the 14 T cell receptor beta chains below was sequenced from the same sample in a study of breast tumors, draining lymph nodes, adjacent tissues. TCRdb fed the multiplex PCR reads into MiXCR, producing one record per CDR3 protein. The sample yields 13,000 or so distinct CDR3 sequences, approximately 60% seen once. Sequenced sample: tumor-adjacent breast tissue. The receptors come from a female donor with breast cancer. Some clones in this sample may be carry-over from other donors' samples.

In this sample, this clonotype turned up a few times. CDR3 sequence reads: CATSDSGSNQPQHF. CDR3 sequence (DNA): TGTGCCACCAGTGATTCAGGGAGCAATCAGCCCCAGCATTTT. The J gene is TRBJ1-5, the V gene TRBV24-1; D possibly corresponds to TRBD1 (5 bases). This CDR3 is 14 amino acids long. Germline CDR1 KGHDR, CDR2 SFDVKD. V was pared by 2 bases and J by 1 base, with 5 bases between.

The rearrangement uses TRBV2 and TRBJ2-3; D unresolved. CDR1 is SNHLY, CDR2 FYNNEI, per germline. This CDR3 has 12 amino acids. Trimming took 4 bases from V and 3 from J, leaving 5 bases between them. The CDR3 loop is CASSGQTDTQYF. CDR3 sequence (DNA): TGTGCCAGCAGTGGCCAAACAGATACGCAGTATTTT.

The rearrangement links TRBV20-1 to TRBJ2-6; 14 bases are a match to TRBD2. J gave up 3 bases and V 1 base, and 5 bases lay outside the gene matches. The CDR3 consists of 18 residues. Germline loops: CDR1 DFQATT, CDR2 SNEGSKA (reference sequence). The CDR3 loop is CSARGTSGRLGGANVLTF. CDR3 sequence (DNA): TGCAGTGCTAGAGGGACTAGCGGGAGGCTCGGTGGGGCCAACGTCCTGACTTTC.

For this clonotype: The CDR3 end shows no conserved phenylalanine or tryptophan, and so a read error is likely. The CDR3 protein is CASSQEPTTQQFI. The CDR3 DNA follows: TGCGCCAGCAGTCAAGAACCGACGACGCAGCAGTTCATC. V and J are TRBV4-3 and TRBJ2-1, with D uncertain. The CDR3 extends over 13 amino acids. In germline, CDR1 is LGHNA, CDR2 YSLEER.

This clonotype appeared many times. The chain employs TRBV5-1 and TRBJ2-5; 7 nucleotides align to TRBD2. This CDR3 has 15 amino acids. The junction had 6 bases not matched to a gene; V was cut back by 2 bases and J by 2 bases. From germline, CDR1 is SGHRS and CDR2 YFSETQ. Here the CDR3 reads CASSFAPGLQETQYF. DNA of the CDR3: TGCGCCAGCAGCTTCGCCCCGGGACTACAAGAGACCCAGTACTTC.

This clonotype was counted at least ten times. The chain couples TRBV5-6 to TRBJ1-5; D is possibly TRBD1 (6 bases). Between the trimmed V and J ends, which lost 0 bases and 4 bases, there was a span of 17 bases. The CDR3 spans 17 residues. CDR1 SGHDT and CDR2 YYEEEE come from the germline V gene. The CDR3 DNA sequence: TGTGCCAGCAGCTTGGCCGCTCTGGAGGGGGGGAATCAGCCCCAGCATTTT. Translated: CASSLAALEGGNQPQHF.

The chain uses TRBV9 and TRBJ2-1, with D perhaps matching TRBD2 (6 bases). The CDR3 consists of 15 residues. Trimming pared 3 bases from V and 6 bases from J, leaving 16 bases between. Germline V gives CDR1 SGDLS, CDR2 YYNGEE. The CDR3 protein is CASSAGTPSINEQFF. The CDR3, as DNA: TGTGCCAGCAGCGCCGGGACTCCCTCAATCAATGAGCAGTTCTTC.

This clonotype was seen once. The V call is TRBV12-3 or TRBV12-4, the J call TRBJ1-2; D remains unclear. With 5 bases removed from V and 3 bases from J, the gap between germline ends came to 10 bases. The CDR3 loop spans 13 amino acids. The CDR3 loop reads CASSPKHHYGYTF. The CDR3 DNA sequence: TGTGCCAGCAGTCCGAAACACCACTATGGCTACACCTTC.

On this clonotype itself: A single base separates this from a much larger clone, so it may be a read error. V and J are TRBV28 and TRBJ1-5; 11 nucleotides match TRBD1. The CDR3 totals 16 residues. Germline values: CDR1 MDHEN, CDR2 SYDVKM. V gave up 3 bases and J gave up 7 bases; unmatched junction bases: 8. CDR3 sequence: CASSFGTGGLRQPQHF. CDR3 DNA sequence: TGTGCCAGCAGTTTCGGGACAGGGGGACTGAGGCAGCCCCAGCATTTT.

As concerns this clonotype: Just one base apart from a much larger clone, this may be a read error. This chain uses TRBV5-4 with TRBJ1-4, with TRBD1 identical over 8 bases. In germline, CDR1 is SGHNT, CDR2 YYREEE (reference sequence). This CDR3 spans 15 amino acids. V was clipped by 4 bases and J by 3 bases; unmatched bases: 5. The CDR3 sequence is CASSPHRGSNEKLFF. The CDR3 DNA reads TGTGCCAGCAGCCCTCACAGGGGGTCTAATGAAAAACTGTTTTTT.

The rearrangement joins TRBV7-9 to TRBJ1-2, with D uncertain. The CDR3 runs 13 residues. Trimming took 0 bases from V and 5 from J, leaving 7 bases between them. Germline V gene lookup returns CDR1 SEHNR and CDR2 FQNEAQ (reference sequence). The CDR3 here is CASSLATVYGYTF. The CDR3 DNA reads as TGTGCCAGCAGCTTAGCGACTGTTTATGGCTACACCTTC. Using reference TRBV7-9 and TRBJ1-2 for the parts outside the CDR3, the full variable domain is DTGVSQNPRHKITKRGQNVTFRCDPISEHNRLYWYRQTLGQGPEFLTYFQNEAQLEKSRLLSDRFSAERPKGSFSTLEIQRTEQGDSAMYLCASSLATVYGYTFGSGTRLTVV.

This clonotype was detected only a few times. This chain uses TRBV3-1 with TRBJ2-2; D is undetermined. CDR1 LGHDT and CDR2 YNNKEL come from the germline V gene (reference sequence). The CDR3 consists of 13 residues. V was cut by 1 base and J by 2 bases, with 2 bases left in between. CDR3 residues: CASSQVNTGELFF. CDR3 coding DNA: TGTGCCAGCAGCCAAGTAAACACCGGGGAGCTGTTTTTT.

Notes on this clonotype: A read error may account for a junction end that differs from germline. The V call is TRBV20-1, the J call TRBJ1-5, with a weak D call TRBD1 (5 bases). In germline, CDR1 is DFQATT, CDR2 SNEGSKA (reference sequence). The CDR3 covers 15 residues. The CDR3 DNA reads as TGCAGTGCCAGAGATTATGGGGGAGAGTCGGGACCCCAGCATTTT. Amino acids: CSARDYGGESGPQHF.

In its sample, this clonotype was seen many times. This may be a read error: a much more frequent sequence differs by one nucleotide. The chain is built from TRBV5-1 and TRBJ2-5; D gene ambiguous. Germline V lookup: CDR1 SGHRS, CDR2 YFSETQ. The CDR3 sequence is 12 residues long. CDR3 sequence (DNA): TGCGCCAGCAGCTTGTCTCCCGAGACCCACTACTTC. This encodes CASSLSPETHYF.